Following are 15 T cell receptor beta chains from one sample sequenced in a study of cytomegalovirus exposure and HLA in healthy donors listed by TCRdb under 2017. The library was generated by the immunoSEQ multiplex PCR assay. A mixture of 60 forward primers for TCR Vbeta segments and 13 reverse primers for TCR Jbeta segments was used in the multiplex PCR. This immuneACCESS table, as held by TCRdb, lists in-frame sequences with V and J called but not all clones. Of the missing ones, under half trace to an unresolved V gene in checked studies; the others have no known cause. The sample records about 100,000 clones, around 74% of which are singletons. Roughly 7% of the sample belongs to the ten largest clones. Sequencing was done on a sample of PBMCs. The receptors come from a middle-aged man in good health and CMV-seropositive.

V and J are TRBV14 and TRBJ2-7; D remains unclear. The V gene lost 1 base and the J gene lost 4 bases, with 17 bases spanning the gap. This CDR3 is built from 16 residues. Germline CDR1 and CDR2: SGHDN and FVKESK. The chain's CDR3 is CASSQVSSGGWYEQYF. CDR3 sequence (DNA): TGTGCCAGCAGCCAAGTATCATCTGGCGGCTGGTACGAGCAGTACTTC.

This sequence joins TRBV4-3 and TRBJ2-1, with a weak D call TRBD2 (5 bases). The germline V gene has CDR1 LGHNA and CDR2 YSLEER. The CDR3 sequence is 14 residues long. Trimming cost V 0 bases and J 6 bases, with 9 bases left between them. The CDR3 spells CASSQEPGSNEQFF. Written as DNA, the CDR3 is TGCGCCAGCAGCCAAGAACCGGGAAGCAATGAGCAGTTCTTC.

The rearrangement links TRBV5-1 to TRBJ2-3; TRBD2 matches at 7 bases. The CDR3 extends over 15 amino acids. Germline V lookup: CDR1 SGHRS, CDR2 YFSETQ. V shed 3 bases, J shed 0 bases, and the junction held 4 bases outside the gene matches. The CDR3 region is CASSYLAASTDTQYF. The CDR3 DNA follows: TGCGCCAGCAGCTACCTAGCGGCTAGCACAGATACGCAGTATTTT.

J is TRBJ1-2 and V is TRBV11-3; no reliable D call. CDR3 length: 12 residues. CDR1 and CDR2 from the germline V gene are SGHNT and YENEEA. Trimming took off 1 base at V and 7 bases at J, with 7 bases between the two ends. CDR3 in amino acids: CASSLGGSGYTF. The CDR3 DNA reads TGTGCCAGCAGCTTAGGAGGGTCTGGCTACACCTTC.

This clone was observed a single time. J is TRBJ2-3 and V is TRBV4-1, with TRBD2 identical over 9 bases. The CDR3 contains 17 residues. J lost 2 bases, V lost 1 base, and 7 bases had no gene match. The germline gives CDR1 MGHRA, CDR2 YSYEKL. As DNA, the CDR3 is TGCGCCAGCAGCCAAGGAACAAGCGGGAGGCCCACAGATACGCAGTATTTT. Amino acid sequence: CASSQGTSGRPTDTQYF.

V is TRBV10-3 and J is TRBJ2-2; 8 bases align to TRBD1. The V gene end was trimmed by 6 bases and the J gene end by 3 bases; junction bases not matched to a gene: 3. Germline V gene sequence: CDR1 ENHRY, CDR2 SYGVKD. This CDR3 has 14 amino acids. CDR3 in amino acids: CAISRGPDTGELFF. In DNA, the CDR3 is TGTGCCATCAGCAGGGGGCCGGACACCGGGGAGCTGTTTTTT.

The genes are TRBV11-3 and TRBJ1-1; TRBD1 is a possible D gene (5 bases). The CDR3 consists of 15 residues. V was cut by 4 bases and J by 4 bases, with 16 bases left in between. Germline V gene data show CDR1 as SGHNT and CDR2 as YENEEA. CDR3 nucleotide sequence: TGTGCCAGCAGCTCCGGCGCGGGAAGGGGCACTGAAGCTTTCTTT. It codes for CASSSGAGRGTEAFF.

The rearrangement links TRBV5-8 to TRBJ2-7, with TRBD1 matching over 9 bases. Germline loops: CDR1 SGHTS, CDR2 YDEGEE. V dropped 7 bases and J dropped 4; count of bases not matched to a gene: 6. This CDR3 spans 13 amino acids. The CDR3 spells CASAHRGPYEQYF. In DNA form, the CDR3 reads TGTGCCAGCGCCCACAGGGGGCCGTACGAGCAGTACTTC. Filled out from reference TRBV5-8 and TRBJ2-7, the complete variable domain reads EAGVTQSPTHLIKTRGQQATLRCSPISGHTSVYWYQQALGLGLQFLLWYDEGEERNRGNFPPRFSGRQFPNYSSELNVNALELEDSALYLCASAHRGPYEQYFGPGTRLTVT.

The chain joins TRBV2 to TRBJ2-7; D gene unclear. CDR1 SNHLY and CDR2 FYNNEI come from the germline V gene. The V end lost 2 bases, the J end lost 4 bases, and 6 bases lay between the germline ends. The CDR3 extends over 12 amino acids. The CDR3 DNA reads as TGTGCCAGCAGTGAAACGAGGTACGAGCAGTACTTC. Translated: CASSETRYEQYF.

The rearrangement links TRBV6-1 to TRBJ2-5; TRBD1 might be the D (6 bases). CDR1 and CDR2 (germline): MNHNS, SASEGT. Trimming shortened V by 6 bases and J by 2 bases, and 13 bases separated the two germline ends. The CDR3 is 14 amino acids. CDR3 nucleotide sequence: TGTGCCAGCAGGCGACAGGAGGCTCAAGAGACCCAGTACTTC. Translated: CASRRQEAQETQYF.

The V call is TRBV7-9, the J call TRBJ2-1; possible D gene TRBD2, 6 bases. Looked up from germline, CDR1 is SEHNR and CDR2 is FQNEAQ (reference sequence). CDR3 length: 13 amino acids. Deletions cut 4 bases from V and 10 bases from J, with 14 bases between. The CDR3 here is CASSSVAGGEQFF. DNA of the CDR3: TGTGCCAGCAGCTCAGTCGCCGGAGGGGAGCAGTTCTTC.

The rearrangement links TRBV4-1 to TRBJ2-7, with 12 bases matching TRBD2. This CDR3 spans 15 amino acids. The V gene's germline CDR1 is MGHRA and CDR2 YSYEKL. Unmatched junction bases numbered 2, after V lost 3 bases and J lost 2 bases. Written as DNA, the CDR3 is TGCGCCAGCAGCCAGAGACTAGCGGGGGCCTACGAGCAGTACTTC. Translation: CASSQRLAGAYEQYF.

CDR3 nucleotides: TGTGCCAGCTCACCTCAAGCGAACACTGAAGCTTTCTTT. This translates into CASSPQANTEAFF. This chain links TRBV18 with TRBJ1-1, with D unresolved. Looked up from germline, CDR1 is KGHSH and CDR2 is LQKENI. The V end lost 3 bases, the J end lost 1 base, and 6 bases lay between the germline ends. The CDR3 sequence is 13 residues long.

The chain employs TRBV7-9 and TRBJ2-1; 10 bases are shared with TRBD1. J was trimmed by 9 bases and V by 2 bases; bases with no gene match: 7. This CDR3 spans 15 amino acids. In germline, CDR1 is SEHNR, CDR2 FQNEAQ (reference sequence). The CDR3 loop is CASSLRDRGLTEQFF. The CDR3 nucleotides read TGTGCCAGCAGCTTAAGGGACAGGGGATTAACTGAGCAGTTCTTC.

V and J are TRBV15 and TRBJ2-5; 7 bases map to TRBD2. Per germline, CDR1 LNHNV and CDR2 YYDKDF (reference sequence). The CDR3 loop spans 14 amino acids. The ends lost 8 bases at V and 2 bases at J; junction bases unmatched: 8. In DNA form, the CDR3 reads TGTGCCACCTCCTCGCGGGGGAGGCAAGAGACCCAGTACTTC. Amino acid sequence: CATSSRGRQETQYF.